Shown below are 25 T cell receptor beta chains from a single sample sequenced in a study of blood T cell repertoires in COVID-19. The data were produced by immunoSEQ multiplex PCR, yet TCRdb's version contains in-frame clones alone and is incomplete. The sample includes about 210,000 clones, about 90% of them seen just once. Sequencing was performed on PBMCs or T cells enriched from blood (not recorded which). These receptors came from a young man who had recovered from COVID-19.

This chain links TRBV27 with TRBJ2-1; D remains unclear. V gave up 2 bases and J gave up 2 bases, with 10 bases separating them. The CDR3 totals 15 residues. The germline CDR1 and CDR2 sequences are MNHEY and SMNVEV (reference sequence). CDR3 sequence reads: CASSLTASTYNEQFF. The CDR3 DNA sequence: TGTGCCAGCAGTTTAACTGCGTCTACCTACAATGAGCAGTTCTTC.

This chain joins TRBV2 and TRBJ2-1; D is ambiguous. This CDR3 contains 12 residues. Trimming stripped 5 bases from V and 9 bases from J, with 11 bases between. Germline-derived CDR1 and CDR2 are SNHLY and FYNNEI. The DNA for the CDR3 is TGTGCCAGCAGTCCAATTCCCCCTGAGCAGTTCTTC. Its translation is CASSPIPPEQFF.

The rearrangement uses TRBV9 and TRBJ2-6; a possible D gene is TRBD2 (5 bases). Between the trimmed V and J ends, which lost 5 bases and 0 bases, there was a span of 9 bases. The CDR3 length is 15 residues. The germline V gene has CDR1 SGDLS and CDR2 YYNGEE. The CDR3 coding sequence is TGTGCCAGCAGTGGACTCTCCTCTGGGGCCAACGTCCTGACTTTC. Translated: CASSGLSSGANVLTF.

Note on this clone: This same CDR3 is encoded by further DNA sequences in the sample. The chain recombines TRBV24-1 with TRBJ2-3; maybe TRBD1 (6 bases). The CDR3 loop spans 14 amino acids. The V end lost 5 bases, the J end lost 4 bases, and 12 bases lay between the germline ends. The germline V gene has CDR1 KGHDR and CDR2 SFDVKD. CDR3 residues: CATSVRGMADTQYF. CDR3 sequence (DNA): TGTGCCACCAGTGTTAGGGGGATGGCAGATACGCAGTATTTT.

This chain links TRBV4-1 with TRBJ1-1; TRBD1 aligns across 7 bases. Trimming cost V 2 bases and J 4 bases; bases outside gene matches: 4. There are 14 residues in the CDR3. In germline, CDR1 is MGHRA, CDR2 YSYEKL. CDR3 sequence: CASSQPDRATEAFF. CDR3 bases: TGCGCCAGCAGCCAACCAGACAGGGCCACTGAAGCTTTCTTT.

The rearrangement uses TRBV2 and TRBJ2-3, with D perhaps matching TRBD2 (6 bases). This CDR3 has 14 residues. Trimming shortened V by 4 bases and J by 6 bases, and 14 bases separated the two germline ends. The germline gives CDR1 SNHLY, CDR2 FYNNEI. As DNA, the CDR3 is TGTGCCAGCAGTGCCCGGGACTGGGGCGATACGCAGTATTTT. Protein: CASSARDWGDTQYF.

The chain has TRBV19 and TRBJ2-3; the D gene is possibly TRBD1 (6 bases). Germline CDR1 reads LNHDA; CDR2 reads SQIVND (reference sequence). The CDR3 loop spans 14 amino acids. Trimming removed 3 bases from V and 2 bases from J, with 9 bases in between. CDR3 amino acids: CASSMRQDTDTQYF. The DNA of the CDR3 is TGTGCCAGTAGTATGAGACAGGACACAGATACGCAGTATTTT.

V usage is TRBV19 and J usage is TRBJ1-3, with D uncertain. This CDR3 has 14 residues. Germline assignment: CDR1 LNHDA and CDR2 SQIVND (reference sequence). V was pared by 5 bases and J by 0 bases, with 8 bases between. The CDR3 bases are TGTGCCAGTAGTTCCCCTTACTCTGGAAACACCATATATTTT. Translating it yields CASSSPYSGNTIYF.

The rearrangement joins TRBV19 to TRBJ2-2; D perhaps matches TRBD1 (6 bases). V was cut by 7 bases and J by 1 base, with 22 bases left in between. The CDR3 length is 18 residues. CDR1 is LNHDA, CDR2 SQIVND, per germline (reference sequence). Here the CDR3 DNA reads TGTGCCAGTACTACGAGACCGACAGGTATCGGGAACACCGGGGAGCTGTTTTTT. This sequence encodes CASTTRPTGIGNTGELFF.

The J gene is TRBJ2-1, the V gene TRBV7-9; 10 bases are a match to TRBD2. V was clipped by 5 bases and J by 2 bases; unmatched bases: 3. CDR3 size: 15 residues. The germline V gene encodes CDR1 SEHNR and CDR2 FQNEAQ (reference sequence). The CDR3 DNA reads TGTGCCAGCAGCCCTAGCGGGAGCCCCTACAATGAGCAGTTCTTC. This gives the protein CASSPSGSPYNEQFF.

The rearrangement joins TRBV6-5 to TRBJ2-3, with 7 bases aligning to TRBD2. This CDR3 region has 16 residues. J was trimmed by 4 bases and V by 4 bases; bases with no gene match: 11. Germline CDR1 MNHEY, CDR2 SVGAGI. The DNA for the CDR3 is TGTGCCAGCAGTTCCTCTAGCGGAGAAGGCGCAGATACGCAGTATTTT. This sequence encodes CASSSSSGEGADTQYF.

This clone came up a few times. The chain combines TRBV27 with TRBJ2-4; D is unclear. Germline CDR1 is MNHEY and CDR2 is SMNVEV (reference sequence). CDR3 length: 13 residues. Trimming left V 4 bases short and J 1 base short, with 5 bases between. CDR3 in DNA: TGTGCCAGCAGTTCCGTTGCCAAAAACATTCAGTACTTC. It yields the protein CASSSVAKNIQYF.

The genes are TRBV9 and TRBJ1-1; 8 bases align to TRBD1. Germline CDR1 SGDLS, CDR2 YYNGEE. With V trimmed by 4 bases and J by 4 bases, 9 bases remained unmatched. There are 15 residues in the CDR3. CDR3: CASSPNRGAGTEAFF. For the CDR3, the DNA is TGTGCCAGCAGCCCGAACAGGGGGGCAGGCACTGAAGCTTTCTTT.

This chain joins TRBV6-4 and TRBJ2-2; no clear D gene. In germline, CDR1 is MRHNA, CDR2 SNTAGT. The CDR3 contains 16 residues. The ends were cut back, 5 bases at V and 0 bases at J, with 13 bases in the middle. The CDR3 region is CASSYKVTANTGELFF. The CDR3 coding sequence is TGTGCCAGCAGTTACAAGGTTACAGCGAACACCGGGGAGCTGTTTTTT.

This chain connects TRBV5-8 to TRBJ2-2, with 9 nucleotides matching TRBD2. Per germline, CDR1 SGHTS and CDR2 YDEGEE. The CDR3 covers 17 residues. The V segment lost 4 bases and the J segment 6 bases; nucleotides outside the gene matches: 13. The CDR3 DNA is TGTGCCAGCAGCCCTGGAAACCTAGCGGGGTTAGCCGGGGAGCTGTTTTTT. Translation: CASSPGNLAGLAGELFF.

V usage is TRBV6-5 and J usage is TRBJ1-5; perhaps TRBD1 as D (5 bases). Germline CDR1 MNHEY, CDR2 SVGAGI. This CDR3 contains 14 residues. V dropped 0 bases and J dropped 6 bases, with 9 bases sitting between them. CDR3 DNA sequence: TGTGCCAGCAGTTACTCGGGGGGAGCTCAGCCCCAGCATTTT. Translation gives CASSYSGGAQPQHF.

The gene calls are TRBV24-1 and TRBJ2-1; D possibly matches TRBD1 or TRBD2 (9 bases each). The CDR3 contains 17 residues. Between the trimmed V and J ends, which lost 4 bases and 10 bases, there was a span of 25 bases. CDR1 and CDR2 from the germline V gene are KGHDR and SFDVKD. The CDR3 here is CATSDPGTGRLAGEQFF. In DNA form, the CDR3 reads TGTGCCACCAGTGACCCCGGGACAGGGCGCCTAGCGGGAGAGCAGTTCTTC.

Here the CDR3 reads CASRFSGNTDTQYF. DNA of the CDR3: TGTGCCAGCAGATTTAGCGGAAACACAGATACGCAGTATTTT. V gene TRBV28 combines with J gene TRBJ2-3; D is possibly TRBD2 (6 bases). Germline CDR1 reads MDHEN; CDR2 reads SYDVKM. The CDR3 contains 14 residues. Deletions cut 6 bases from V and 2 bases from J, with 12 bases between.

V and J are TRBV5-6 and TRBJ1-5; 10 bases agree with TRBD1. Looked up from germline, CDR1 is SGHDT and CDR2 is YYEEEE. Trimming cost V 4 bases and J 1 base; bases outside gene matches: 5. CDR3 length: 16 amino acids. Here the CDR3 reads CASSPSDRGSNQPQHF. In DNA, the CDR3 is TGTGCCAGCAGCCCTTCGGACAGGGGGAGCAATCAGCCCCAGCATTTT.

The rearrangement joins TRBV28 to TRBJ1-5; 8 bases are shared with TRBD1. CDR1 is MDHEN, CDR2 SYDVKM, per germline. V lost 5 bases, J lost 3 bases, and 18 bases stayed unmatched. CDR3 length: 19 amino acids. CDR3 region: CASSKLVHRGSGNNQPQHF. CDR3 in DNA: TGTGCCAGCAGTAAGTTGGTCCACAGGGGGTCGGGGAACAATCAGCCCCAGCATTTT.

The V call is TRBV19, the J call TRBJ2-3; tentatively, D is TRBD1 (5 bases). The CDR3 is 16 amino acids. Germline loops: CDR1 LNHDA, CDR2 SQIVND (reference sequence). V lost 1 base to trimming and J lost 1 base, with 12 bases between them. CDR3 region: CASSIAQGGGTDTQYF. CDR3 nucleotides: TGTGCCAGTAGTATAGCGCAGGGCGGTGGCACAGATACGCAGTATTTT.

This chain uses TRBV6-1 with TRBJ1-5; possibly TRBD1 for D (5 bases). With 2 bases removed from V and 1 base from J, the gap between germline ends came to 18 bases. Germline CDR1 is MNHNS and CDR2 is SASEGT. This CDR3 is 18 amino acids long. The CDR3 DNA is TGTGCCAGCAGTGAACCCTTTCGACAGAGTTTAAGCAATCAGCCCCAGCATTTT. Its protein is CASSEPFRQSLSNQPQHF.

The rearrangement uses TRBV14 and TRBJ1-2, with 10 bases identical to TRBD1. Germline V CDR1 and CDR2: SGHDN, FVKESK. After removal of 4 bases from V and 6 bases from J, the junction contained 5 bases not matched to a gene. This CDR3 has 14 residues. The CDR3 sequence is CASSRDRGLDGYTF. The DNA of the CDR3 is TGTGCCAGCAGCCGGGACAGGGGTTTGGATGGCTACACCTTC.

The V call is TRBV29-1, the J call TRBJ1-5; 7 bases are shared with TRBD1. V shed 5 bases and J 3 bases; nucleotides not matched to a gene: 4. Germline CDR1 and CDR2: SQVTM and ANQGSEA. This CDR3 comprises 13 residues. In DNA, the CDR3 is TGCAGCGTTCAACAGGGGTTCAATCAGCCCCAGCATTTT. Its protein is CSVQQGFNQPQHF.

The chain uses TRBV14 and TRBJ2-1; 11 nucleotides align to TRBD2. The CDR3 has 19 residues. Germline CDR1 reads SGHDN; CDR2 reads FVKESK. V was pared by 2 bases and J by 3 bases, with 12 bases of the junction left unmatched. The CDR3 here is CASSQQDWSSGRFYNEQFF. The CDR3 DNA reads TGTGCCAGCAGCCAACAAGACTGGTCTAGCGGGAGGTTCTACAATGAGCAGTTCTTC.